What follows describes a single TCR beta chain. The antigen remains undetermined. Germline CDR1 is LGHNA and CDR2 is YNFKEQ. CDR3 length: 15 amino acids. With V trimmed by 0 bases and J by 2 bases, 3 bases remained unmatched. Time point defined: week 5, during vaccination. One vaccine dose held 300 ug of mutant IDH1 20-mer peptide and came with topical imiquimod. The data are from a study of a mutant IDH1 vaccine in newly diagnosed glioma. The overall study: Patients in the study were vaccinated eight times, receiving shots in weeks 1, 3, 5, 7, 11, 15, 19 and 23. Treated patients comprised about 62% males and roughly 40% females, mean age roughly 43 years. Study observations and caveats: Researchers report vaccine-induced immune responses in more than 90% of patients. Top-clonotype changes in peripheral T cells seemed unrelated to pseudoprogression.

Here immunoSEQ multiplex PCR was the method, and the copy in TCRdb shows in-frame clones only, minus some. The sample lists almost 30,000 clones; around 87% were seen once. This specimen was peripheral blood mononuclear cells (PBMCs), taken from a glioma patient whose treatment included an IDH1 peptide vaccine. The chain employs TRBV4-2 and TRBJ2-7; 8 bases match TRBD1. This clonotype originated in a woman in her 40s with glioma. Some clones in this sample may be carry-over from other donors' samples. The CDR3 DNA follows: TGTGCCAGCAGCCAAGATCCGACAGGGGCCTACGAGCAGTACTTC. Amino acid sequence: CASSQDPTGAYEQYF.